This T cell receptor (beta chain) was identified in a study of CD8 T cells in ankylosing spondylitis. CDR3 length equals 15 residues. With V trimmed by 3 bases and J by 6 bases, 7 bases remained unmatched. As to this clonotype: What it recognizes is unknown.

Study conclusions and caveats: What seemed typical of ankylosing spondylitis blood was a TCR beta motif built from roughly eight highly homologous variants.

TCRdb passed the 5' RACE reads through MiXCR, listing each CDR3 protein once. The data hold tens of thousands of distinct CDR3 sequences, with roughly 10% observed a single time. J is TRBJ2-2 and V is TRBV12-3 or TRBV12-4; 7 bases agree with TRBD2. Sequencing was carried out using blood, either unsorted or a sorted T cell fraction (not recorded which). This TCR was recovered from a male donor with ankylosing spondylitis. The CDR3: CASSFWGGKAGELFF. CDR3 coding DNA: TGTGCCAGCAGTTTTTGGGGAGGGAAGGCCGGGGAGCTGTTTTTT.